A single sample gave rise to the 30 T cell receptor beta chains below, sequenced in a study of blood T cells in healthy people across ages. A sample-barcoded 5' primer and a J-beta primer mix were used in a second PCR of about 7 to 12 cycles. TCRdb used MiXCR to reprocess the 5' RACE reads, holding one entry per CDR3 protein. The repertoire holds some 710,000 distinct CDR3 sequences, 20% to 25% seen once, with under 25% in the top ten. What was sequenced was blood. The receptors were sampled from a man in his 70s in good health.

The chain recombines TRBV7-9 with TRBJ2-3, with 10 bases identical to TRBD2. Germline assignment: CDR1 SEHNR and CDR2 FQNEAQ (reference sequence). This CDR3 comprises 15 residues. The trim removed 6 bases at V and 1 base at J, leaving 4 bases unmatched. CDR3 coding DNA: TGTGCCAGCAGAACCGGGACTAGCGGCACAGATACGCAGTATTTT. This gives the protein CASRTGTSGTDTQYF.

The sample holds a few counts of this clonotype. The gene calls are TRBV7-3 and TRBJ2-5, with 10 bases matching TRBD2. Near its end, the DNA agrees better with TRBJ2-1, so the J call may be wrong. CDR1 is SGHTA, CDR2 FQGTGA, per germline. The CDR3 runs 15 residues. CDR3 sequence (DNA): TGTGCCAGCAGCTTACAGTCTAGCGGGAGAGCTGAGCAGTTCTTC. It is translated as CASSLQSSGRAEQFF.

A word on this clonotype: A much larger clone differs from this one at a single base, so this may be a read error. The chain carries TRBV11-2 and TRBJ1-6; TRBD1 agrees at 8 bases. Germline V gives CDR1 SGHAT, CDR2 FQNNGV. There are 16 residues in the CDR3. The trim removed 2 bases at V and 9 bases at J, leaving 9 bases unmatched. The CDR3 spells CASSLRTGSSVSPLHF. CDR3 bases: TGTGCCAGCAGCTTAAGGACAGGGAGCTCGGTTTCACCCCTCCACTTT.

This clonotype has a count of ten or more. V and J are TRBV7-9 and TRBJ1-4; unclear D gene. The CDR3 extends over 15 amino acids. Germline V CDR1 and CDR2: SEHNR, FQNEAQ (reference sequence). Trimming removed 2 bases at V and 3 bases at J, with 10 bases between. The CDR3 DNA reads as TGTGCCAGCAGCTTAAGCAGGTCATCTAATGAAAAACTGTTTTTT. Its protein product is CASSLSRSSNEKLFF.

The CDR3 nucleotides are TGTGCCAGCAGTTTAGCGGCAATCCGGGAGCTGTTTTTT. The encoded protein is CASSLAAIRELFF. The gene calls are TRBV12-3 or TRBV12-4 and TRBJ2-2, with unresolved D. The CDR3 loop spans 13 amino acids. Trimming removed 0 bases from V and 9 bases from J, with 8 bases in between.

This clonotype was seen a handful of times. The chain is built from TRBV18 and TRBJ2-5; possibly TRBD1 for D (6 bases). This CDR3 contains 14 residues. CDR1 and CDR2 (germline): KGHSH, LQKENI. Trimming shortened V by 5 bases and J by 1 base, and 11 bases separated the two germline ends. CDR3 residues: CASSGQLGQETQYF. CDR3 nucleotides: TGTGCCAGCTCAGGACAGCTTGGCCAAGAGACCCAGTACTTC. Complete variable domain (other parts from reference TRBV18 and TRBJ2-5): NAGVMQNPRHLVRRRGQEARLRCSPMKGHSHVYWYRQLPEEGLKFMVYLQKENIIDESGMPKERFSAEFPKEGPSILRIQQVVRGDSAAYFCASSGQLGQETQYFGPGTRLLVL.

The CDR3 reads CASSLALSYNEQFF. The CDR3 DNA is TGCGCCAGCAGCTTGGCTCTATCCTACAATGAGCAGTTCTTC. The chain combines TRBV5-1 with TRBJ2-1; no definite D call. Germline values: CDR1 SGHRS, CDR2 YFSETQ. This CDR3 region has 14 residues. The V gene lost 0 bases and the J gene lost 1 base, with 5 bases spanning the gap.

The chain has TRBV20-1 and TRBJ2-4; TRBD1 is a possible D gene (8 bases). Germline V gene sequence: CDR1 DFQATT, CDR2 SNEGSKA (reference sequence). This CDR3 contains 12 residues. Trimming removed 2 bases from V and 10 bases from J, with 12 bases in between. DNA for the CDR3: TGCAGTGCTAGACACAGGGGGGGGATTCAGTACTTC. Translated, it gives CSARHRGGIQYF.

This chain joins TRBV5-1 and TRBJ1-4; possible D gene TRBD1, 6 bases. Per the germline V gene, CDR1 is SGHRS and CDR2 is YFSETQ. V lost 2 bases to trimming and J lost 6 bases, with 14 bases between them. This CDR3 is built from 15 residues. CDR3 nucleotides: TGCGCCAGCAGCTTCCTCCGGGGGGGCGATGAAAAACTGTTTTTT. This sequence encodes CASSFLRGGDEKLFF.

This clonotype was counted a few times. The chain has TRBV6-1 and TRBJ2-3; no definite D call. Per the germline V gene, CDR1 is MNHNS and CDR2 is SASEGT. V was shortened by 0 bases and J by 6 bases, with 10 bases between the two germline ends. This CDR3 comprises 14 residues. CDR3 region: CASSEAFTFDTQYF. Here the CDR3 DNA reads TGTGCCAGCAGTGAAGCCTTCACTTTTGATACGCAGTATTTT.

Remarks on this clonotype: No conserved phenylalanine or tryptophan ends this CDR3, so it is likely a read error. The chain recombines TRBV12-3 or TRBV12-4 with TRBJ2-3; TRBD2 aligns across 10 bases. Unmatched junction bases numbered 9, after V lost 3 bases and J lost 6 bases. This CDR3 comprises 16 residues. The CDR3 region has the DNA TGTGCCAGCAGTTTTTTGGCTAGCGGGAGAGGGGATACGCAGTATTCT. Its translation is CASSFLASGRGDTQYS.

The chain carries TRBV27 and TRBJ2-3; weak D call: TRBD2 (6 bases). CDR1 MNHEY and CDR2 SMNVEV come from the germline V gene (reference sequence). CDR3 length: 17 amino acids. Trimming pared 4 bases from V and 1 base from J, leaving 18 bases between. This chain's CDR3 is CASSSGLPGWGTDTQYF. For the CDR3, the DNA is TGTGCCAGCAGTTCGGGACTTCCTGGCTGGGGCACAGATACGCAGTATTTT.

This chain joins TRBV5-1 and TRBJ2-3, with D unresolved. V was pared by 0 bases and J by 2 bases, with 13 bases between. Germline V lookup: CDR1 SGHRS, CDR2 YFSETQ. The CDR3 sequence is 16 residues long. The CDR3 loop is CASSLEVWQNTDTQYF. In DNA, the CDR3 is TGCGCCAGCAGCTTGGAAGTTTGGCAGAACACAGATACGCAGTATTTT.

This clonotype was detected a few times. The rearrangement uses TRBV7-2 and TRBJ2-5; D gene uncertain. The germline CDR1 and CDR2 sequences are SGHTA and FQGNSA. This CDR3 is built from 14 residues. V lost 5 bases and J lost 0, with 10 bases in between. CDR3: CASSPNHHQETQYF. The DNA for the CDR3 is TGTGCCAGCAGCCCTAACCACCACCAAGAGACCCAGTACTTC.

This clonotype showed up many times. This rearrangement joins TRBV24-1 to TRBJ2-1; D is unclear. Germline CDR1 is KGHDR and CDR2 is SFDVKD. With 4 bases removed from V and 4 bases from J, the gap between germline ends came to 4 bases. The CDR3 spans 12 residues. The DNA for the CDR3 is TGTGCCACCAGTGAAGGGTACAATGAGCAGTTCTTC. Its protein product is CATSEGYNEQFF.

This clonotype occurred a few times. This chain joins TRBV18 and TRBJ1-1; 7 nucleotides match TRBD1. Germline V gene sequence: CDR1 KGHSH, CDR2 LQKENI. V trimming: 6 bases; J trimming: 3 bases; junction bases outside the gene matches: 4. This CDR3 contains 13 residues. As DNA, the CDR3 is TGTGCCAGCTCCGAAGACAGGGACACTGAAGCTTTCTTT. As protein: CASSEDRDTEAFF.

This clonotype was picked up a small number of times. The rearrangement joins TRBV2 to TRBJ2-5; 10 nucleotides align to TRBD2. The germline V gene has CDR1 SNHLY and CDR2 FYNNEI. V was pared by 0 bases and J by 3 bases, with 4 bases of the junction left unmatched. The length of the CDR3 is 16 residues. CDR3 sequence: CASSEAWTSGKETQYF. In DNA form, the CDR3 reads TGTGCCAGCAGTGAAGCTTGGACTAGCGGAAAAGAGACCCAGTACTTC.

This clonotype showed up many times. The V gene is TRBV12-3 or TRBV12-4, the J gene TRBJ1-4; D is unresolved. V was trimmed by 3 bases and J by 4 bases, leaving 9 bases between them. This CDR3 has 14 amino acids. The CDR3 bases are TGTGCCAGCAGTTTCCGGGCCAGTAATGAAAAACTGTTTTTT. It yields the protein CASSFRASNEKLFF.

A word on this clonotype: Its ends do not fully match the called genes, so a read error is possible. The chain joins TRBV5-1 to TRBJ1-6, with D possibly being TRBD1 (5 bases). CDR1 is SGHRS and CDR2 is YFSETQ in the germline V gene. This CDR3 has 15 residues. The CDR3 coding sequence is TGCACCAGCAGCCCAGGCGAAAGGGGTGATTCACCCCTCCACTTT. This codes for CTSSPGERGDSPLHF.

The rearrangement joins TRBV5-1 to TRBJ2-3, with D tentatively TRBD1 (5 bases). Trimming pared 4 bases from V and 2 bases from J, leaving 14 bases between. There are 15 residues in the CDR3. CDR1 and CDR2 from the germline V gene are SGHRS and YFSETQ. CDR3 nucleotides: TGCGCCAGCAGCCTCCGAGGCAGGGACACAGATACGCAGTATTTT. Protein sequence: CASSLRGRDTDTQYF.

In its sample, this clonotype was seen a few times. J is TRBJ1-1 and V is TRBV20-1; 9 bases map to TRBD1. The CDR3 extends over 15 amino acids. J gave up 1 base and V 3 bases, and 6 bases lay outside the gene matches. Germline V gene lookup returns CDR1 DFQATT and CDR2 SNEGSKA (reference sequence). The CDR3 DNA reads TGCAGTGCTAGGACGGACAGGGGATCGAACACTGAAGCTTTCTTT. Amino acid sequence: CSARTDRGSNTEAFF.

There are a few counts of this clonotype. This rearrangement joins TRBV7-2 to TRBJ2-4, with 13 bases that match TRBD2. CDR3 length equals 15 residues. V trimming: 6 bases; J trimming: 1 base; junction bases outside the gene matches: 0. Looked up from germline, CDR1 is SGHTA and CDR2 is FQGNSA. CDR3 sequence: CASRTSGGAKNIQYF. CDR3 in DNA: TGTGCCAGCAGGACTAGCGGGGGGGCCAAAAACATTCAGTACTTC.

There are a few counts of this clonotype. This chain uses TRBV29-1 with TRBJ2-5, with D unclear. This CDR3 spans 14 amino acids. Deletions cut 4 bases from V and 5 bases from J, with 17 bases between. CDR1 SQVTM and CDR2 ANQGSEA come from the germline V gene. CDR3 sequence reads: CSVARSDGLETQYF. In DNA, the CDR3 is TGCAGCGTTGCTCGGTCAGACGGATTGGAGACCCAGTACTTC.

CDR3 residues: CASTLTGGYEQYF. CDR3 nucleotide sequence: TGTGCCAGCACCCTTACAGGGGGCTACGAGCAGTACTTC. The chain carries TRBV28 and TRBJ2-7, with TRBD1 matching over 8 bases. Germline V gene lookup returns CDR1 MDHEN and CDR2 SYDVKM. The CDR3 runs to 13 residues. Trimming at V came to 7 bases and at J to 3 bases, leaving 5 bases not matched to a gene.

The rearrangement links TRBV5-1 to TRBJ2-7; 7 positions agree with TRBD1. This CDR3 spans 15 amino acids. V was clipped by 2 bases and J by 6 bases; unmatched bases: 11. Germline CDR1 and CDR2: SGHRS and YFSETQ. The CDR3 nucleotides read TGCGCCAGCAGCTTAGGGGACAGCTCTACGTCCGAGCAGTACGTC. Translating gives CASSLGDSSTSEQYV.

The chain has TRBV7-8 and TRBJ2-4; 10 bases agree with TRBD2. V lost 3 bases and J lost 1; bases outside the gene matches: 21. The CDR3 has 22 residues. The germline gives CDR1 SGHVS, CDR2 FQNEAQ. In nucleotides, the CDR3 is TGTGCCAGCAGCTTTTGGGGGGCCAAACGACTAGCGGGCAATGGGGCCAAAAACATTCAGTACTTC. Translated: CASSFWGAKRLAGNGAKNIQYF.

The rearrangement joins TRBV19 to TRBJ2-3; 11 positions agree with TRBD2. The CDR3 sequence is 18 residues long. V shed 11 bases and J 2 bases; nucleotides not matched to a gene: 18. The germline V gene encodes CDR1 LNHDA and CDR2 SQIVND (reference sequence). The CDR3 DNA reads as TGTGCCTCAGGATTGGGTATGGTAGCGGGAGGGCACACAGATACGCAGTATTTT. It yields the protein CASGLGMVAGGHTDTQYF. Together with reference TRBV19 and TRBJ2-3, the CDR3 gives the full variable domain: DGGITQSPKYLFRKEGQNVTLSCEQNLNHDAMYWYRQDPGQGLRLIYYSQIVNDFQKGDIAEGYSVSREKKESFPLTVTSAQKNPTAFYLCASGLGMVAGGHTDTQYFGPGTRLTVL.

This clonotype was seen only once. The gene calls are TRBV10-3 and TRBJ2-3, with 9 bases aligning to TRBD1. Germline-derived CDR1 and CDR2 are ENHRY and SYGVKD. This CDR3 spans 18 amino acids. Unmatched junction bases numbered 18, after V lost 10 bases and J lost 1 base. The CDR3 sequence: CASSWRDRESYGTDTQYF. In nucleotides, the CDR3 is TGTGCCAGTTCCTGGAGGGACAGGGAAAGTTATGGCACAGATACGCAGTATTTT.

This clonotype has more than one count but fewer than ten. The chain's CDR3 is CASSESVAGLTDTQYF. As DNA, the CDR3 is TGTGCCAGCAGTGAATCGGTAGCGGGGTTGACAGATACGCAGTATTTT. This rearrangement joins TRBV6-1 to TRBJ2-3; 8 bases align to TRBD2. Germline-derived CDR1 and CDR2 are MNHNS and SASEGT. The CDR3 length is 16 residues. J lost 3 bases, V lost 2 bases, and 7 bases had no gene match.

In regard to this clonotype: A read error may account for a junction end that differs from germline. The CDR3: CASSPRDQPRHF. The CDR3 DNA sequence: TGTGCCAGCAGTCCTCGCGATCAGCCCCGGCATTTT. This chain links TRBV6-2 or TRBV6-3 with TRBJ1-5, with D unclear. This CDR3 is 12 amino acids long. The germline V gene encodes CDR1 MNHEY and CDR2 SVGEGT.